These T cell receptor beta chains were read from a single sample in a study of T cells after posttransplantation cyclophosphamide. Sequenced by immunoSEQ multiplex PCR; TCRdb stores in-frame clones only, minus some. The sample lists some 19,000 clones; more than 80% were seen once. Sample: PBMCs, taken 359 days after allogeneic stem cell transplant with calcineurin inhibitor and methotrexate. The receptors were sampled from a female patient aged 30 to 45 who received an allogeneic stem cell transplant from an unrelated donor, was CMV-positive, and had acute and chronic GVHD. Some T cells may have come from the graft donor. Both conserved end residues are part of each CDR3. D genes are given only for firm matches. Clone size, where shown, is once, few, many, or a class for clones that have expanded.

TRBD1	TRBJ1-6	-	TRBV5-1	TGCGCCAAATACCGGGACAGGGGACCCCACTTT	CAKYRDRGPHF
-	TRBJ2-6	-	TRBV27	TGTGCCAGCAGTTTAAGTGGCTACAGTGCTGGGGCCAACGTCCTGACTTTC	CASSLSGYSAGANVLTF
-	TRBJ1-3	-	TRBV11-3	TGTGCCAGCAGCGAGGGTGGAGGGACTGGAAACACCATATATTTT	CASSEGGGTGNTIYF
TRBD1	TRBJ1-1	-	TRBV4-1	TGCGCCAGCAGCCCGGGGACAGGGGCAACGAACACTGAAGCTTTCTTT	CASSPGTGATNTEAFF
TRBD2	TRBJ2-6	-	TRBV2	TGTGCCAGCGCCAAACTAGCGGGAGGGCCTGGGGCCAACGTCCTGACTTTC	CASAKLAGGPGANVLTF
TRBD2	TRBJ2-1	-	TRBV18	TGTGCCAGCTCACCACCGACTAGCGGGACCAAAGGGGGTGAGCAGTTCTTC	CASSPPTSGTKGGEQFF
-	TRBJ2-1	-	TRBV29-1	TGCAGCGCGGTTTACAATGAGCAGTTCTTC	CSAVYNEQFF
-	TRBJ2-5	-	TRBV5-6	TGTGCCAGCAGATTAGGGTTAGGGGGGGAAGAGACCCAGTACTTC	CASRLGLGGEETQYF
TRBD2	TRBJ2-5	-	TRBV4-3	TGCGCCAGCAGCCAAGGACTAGCAGAGACCCAGTACTTC	CASSQGLAETQYF
TRBD1	TRBJ1-2	-	TRBV19	TGTGCCAGTAGTCTTAGACCCGACAGGGGAGGCTATGGCTACACCTTC	CASSLRPDRGGYGYTF
-	TRBJ1-1	-	TRBV11-3	TGTGCCAGCAGCTTAGAAACCAGTGAAGCTTTCTTT	CASSLETSEAFF
TRBD2	TRBJ2-1	-	TRBV5-5	TGTGCCAGCAGCTTGGTTGCGGGAGGGTACAATGAGCAGTTCTTC	CASSLVAGGYNEQFF
TRBD2	TRBJ2-5	-	TRBV6-6	TGTGCCAGCAGCTCCCCCGCGGGAGGGGCGGAGACCCAGTACTTC	CASSSPAGGAETQYF
TRBD2	TRBJ2-3	-	TRBV18	TGTGCCAGCTCACCACTACTAGCGGGAGGGGGCACAGATACGCAGTATTTT	CASSPLLAGGGTDTQYF
TRBD1	TRBJ1-1	-	TRBV11-1	TGTGCCAGCGGGTCCGGGACAGGCCTTTCTAACACTGAAGCTTTCTTT	CASGSGTGLSNTEAFF
TRBD1	TRBJ1-4	few	TRBV6-5	TGTGCCAGCAGTTACGCGCGAAACAGGGGGATCGAAAAACTGTTTTTT	CASSYARNRGIEKLFF
TRBD1	TRBJ1-1	-	TRBV28	TGTGCCAGCAGTTTCCCCCGGACAGGCAACACTGAAGCTTTCTTT	CASSFPRTGNTEAFF
-	TRBJ1-2	-	TRBV9	TGTGCCAGCAGCGTAGTATCGGGAGGGTACTATGGCTACACCTTC	CASSVVSGGYYGYTF
TRBD2	TRBJ2-2	-	TRBV9	TGTGCCAGCAGCCTAGGGACTAGCGTTAACACCGGGGAGCTGTTTTTT	CASSLGTSVNTGELFF
TRBD2	TRBJ2-3	-	TRBV6-5	TGTGCCAGCAGCCGACTAGCGTACCTTCCTACGCAGTATTTT	CASSRLAYLPTQYF
-	TRBJ2-1	-	TRBV7-6	TGTGCCAGCAGCTTAGCGGGCGCTTACAATGAGCAGTTCTTC	CASSLAGAYNEQFF
-	TRBJ1-1	-	TRBV19	TGTGCCAGTAGTCGGAGAGGGATAACTGAAGCTTTCTTT	CASSRRGITEAFF
TRBD1	TRBJ1-4	-	TRBV30	TGTGCCTGGAGTAGGGACAGCACTGAAAAACTGTTTTTT	CAWSRDSTEKLFF
-	TRBJ2-2	-	TRBV12-5	TGTGCTAGTGGTTATCAGACCGGGGAGCTGTTTTTT	CASGYQTGELFF
TRBD2	TRBJ2-5	-	TRBV7-2	TGTGCCAGCAGCATTAGCGGGAAGGTGGGGGAGACCCAGTACTTC	CASSISGKVGETQYF
-	TRBJ2-3	-	TRBV7-8	TGTGCCAGCAGCCCCATGGGGCAGGCGGCAGATACGCAGTATTTT	CASSPMGQAADTQYF
-	TRBJ1-2	-	TRBV27	TGTGCCAGCAGTTTTTCTCCGCGGGGGAATGGCTACACCTTC	CASSFSPRGNGYTF
TRBD1	TRBJ1-2	once	TRBV29-1	TGCAGCGTTGAGAATTGGACAGGTCGTGGCTACACCTTC	CSVENWTGRGYTF
TRBD2	TRBJ2-3	-	TRBV7-2	TGTGCCAACTCCGGGGAGGGTAGCACAGATACGCAGTATTTT	CANSGEGSTDTQYF
TRBD2	TRBJ2-1	-	TRBV27	TGTGCCAGCACCCGGGAGGGGTCGGTTTACAATGAGCAGTTCTTC	CASTREGSVYNEQFF
TRBD2	TRBJ2-5	-	TRBV18	TGTGCCAGCTCACCACTGACTAGCGGGAGGACTCAAGAGACCCAGTACTTC	CASSPLTSGRTQETQYF
-	TRBJ1-5	-	TRBV27	TGTGCCAGCAGTTTTGGCAGGAATAGCAATCAGCCCCAGCATTTT	CASSFGRNSNQPQHF
-	TRBJ1-1	-	TRBV25-1	TGTGCCAGCGCAACCGAGGTCACTGAAGCTTTCTTT	CASATEVTEAFF
-	TRBJ1-3	few	TRBV5-1	TGCGCCAGCAGCCTCGGGGGAATGAGCCTCGGAAACACCATATATTTT	CASSLGGMSLGNTIYF
-	TRBJ2-1	-	TRBV9	TGTGCCAGCAGCGTAGGTCGAGGCATCCCCTACAATGAGCAGTTCTTC	CASSVGRGIPYNEQFF
-	TRBJ2-1	-	TRBV10-2	TGCGCCAGCAGTGAGTCAATGAGCGGAAGTAGCTACAATGAGCAGTTCTTC	CASSESMSGSSYNEQFF